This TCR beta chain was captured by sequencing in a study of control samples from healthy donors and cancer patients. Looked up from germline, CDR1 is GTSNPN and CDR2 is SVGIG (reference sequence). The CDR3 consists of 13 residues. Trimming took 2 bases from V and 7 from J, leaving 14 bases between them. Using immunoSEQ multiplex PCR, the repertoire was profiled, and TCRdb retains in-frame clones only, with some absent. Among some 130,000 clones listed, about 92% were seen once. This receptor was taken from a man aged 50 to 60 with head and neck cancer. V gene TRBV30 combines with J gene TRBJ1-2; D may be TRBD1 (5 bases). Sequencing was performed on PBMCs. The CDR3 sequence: CAWSSSGRGGYTF. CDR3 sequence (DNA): TGTGCCTGGAGTTCGTCAGGGCGTGGTGGCTACACCTTC.